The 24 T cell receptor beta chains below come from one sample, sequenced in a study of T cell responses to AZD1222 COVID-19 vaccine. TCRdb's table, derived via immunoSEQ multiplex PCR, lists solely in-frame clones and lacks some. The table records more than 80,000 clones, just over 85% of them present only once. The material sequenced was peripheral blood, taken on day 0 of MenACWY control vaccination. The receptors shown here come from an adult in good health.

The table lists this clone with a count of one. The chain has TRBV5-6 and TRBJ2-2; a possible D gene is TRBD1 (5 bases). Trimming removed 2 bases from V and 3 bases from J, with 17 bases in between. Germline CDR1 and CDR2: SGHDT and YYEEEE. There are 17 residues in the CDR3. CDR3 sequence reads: CASSLPWGRQDTGELFF. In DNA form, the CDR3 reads TGTGCCAGCAGCTTACCCTGGGGCAGGCAAGACACCGGGGAGCTGTTTTTT. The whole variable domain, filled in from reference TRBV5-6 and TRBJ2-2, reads DAGVTQSPTHLIKTRGQQVTLRCSPKSGHDTVSWYQQALGQGPQFIFQYYEEEERQRGNFPDRFSGHQFPNYSSELNVNALLLGDSALYLCASSLPWGRQDTGELFFGEGSRLTVL.

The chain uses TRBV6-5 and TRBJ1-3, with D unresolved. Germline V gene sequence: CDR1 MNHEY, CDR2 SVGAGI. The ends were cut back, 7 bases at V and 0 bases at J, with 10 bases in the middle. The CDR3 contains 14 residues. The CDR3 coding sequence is TGTGCCAGCAAAGGACGTAGCTCTGGAAACACCATATATTTT. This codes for CASKGRSSGNTIYF.

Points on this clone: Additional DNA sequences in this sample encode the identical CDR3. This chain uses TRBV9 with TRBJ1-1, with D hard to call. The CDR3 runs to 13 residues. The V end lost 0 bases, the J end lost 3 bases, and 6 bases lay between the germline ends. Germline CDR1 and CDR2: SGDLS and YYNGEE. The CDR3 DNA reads TGTGCCAGCAGCGTAGGGGGTTACACTGAAGCTTTCTTT. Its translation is CASSVGGYTEAFF.

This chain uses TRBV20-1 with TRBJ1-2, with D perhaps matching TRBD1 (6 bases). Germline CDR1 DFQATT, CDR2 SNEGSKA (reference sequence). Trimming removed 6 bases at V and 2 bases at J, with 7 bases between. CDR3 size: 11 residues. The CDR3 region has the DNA TGCAGTGCCACAGGGAACTATGGCTACACCTTC. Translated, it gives CSATGNYGYTF.

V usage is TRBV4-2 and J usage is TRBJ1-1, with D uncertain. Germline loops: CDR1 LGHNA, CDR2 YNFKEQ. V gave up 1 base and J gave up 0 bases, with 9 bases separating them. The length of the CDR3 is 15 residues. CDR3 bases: TGTGCCAGCAGCCAAGTCCCCACGGTGAACACTGAAGCTTTCTTT. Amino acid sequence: CASSQVPTVNTEAFF.

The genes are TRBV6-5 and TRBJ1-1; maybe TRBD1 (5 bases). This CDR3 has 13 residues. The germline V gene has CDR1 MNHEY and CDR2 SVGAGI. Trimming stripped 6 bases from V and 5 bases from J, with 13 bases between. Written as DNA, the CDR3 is TGTGCCAGCAGCAGGGCCTCGCGAACTGAAGCTTTCTTT. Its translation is CASSRASRTEAFF.

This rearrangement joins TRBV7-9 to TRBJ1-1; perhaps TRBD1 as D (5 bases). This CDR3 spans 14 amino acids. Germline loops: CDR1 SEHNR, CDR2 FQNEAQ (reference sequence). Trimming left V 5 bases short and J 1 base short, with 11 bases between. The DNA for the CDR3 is TGTGCCAGCAGCCTCTTTCAGGGGAACACTGAAGCTTTCTTT. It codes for CASSLFQGNTEAFF. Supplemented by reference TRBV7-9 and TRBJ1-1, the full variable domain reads DTGVSQNPRHKITKRGQNVTFRCDPISEHNRLYWYRQTLGQGPEFLTYFQNEAQLEKSRLLSDRFSAERPKGSFSTLEIQRTEQGDSAMYLCASSLFQGNTEAFFGQGTRLTVV.

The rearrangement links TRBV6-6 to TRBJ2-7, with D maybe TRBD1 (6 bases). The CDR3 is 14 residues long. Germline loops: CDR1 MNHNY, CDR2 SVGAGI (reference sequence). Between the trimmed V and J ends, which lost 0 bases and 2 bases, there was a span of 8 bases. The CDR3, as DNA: TGTGCCAGCAGTTACTCGTCAGGGGCCTACGAGCAGTACTTC. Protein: CASSYSSGAYEQYF.

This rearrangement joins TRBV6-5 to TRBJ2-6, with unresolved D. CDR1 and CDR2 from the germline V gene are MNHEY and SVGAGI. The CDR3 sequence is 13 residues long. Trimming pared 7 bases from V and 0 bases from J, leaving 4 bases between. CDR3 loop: CASTRSGANVLTF. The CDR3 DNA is TGTGCCAGCACCCGCTCTGGGGCCAACGTCCTGACTTTC.

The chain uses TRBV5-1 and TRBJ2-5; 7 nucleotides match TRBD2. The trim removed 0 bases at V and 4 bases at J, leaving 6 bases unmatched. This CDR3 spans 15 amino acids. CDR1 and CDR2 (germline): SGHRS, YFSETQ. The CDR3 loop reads CASSLGGPGGETQYF. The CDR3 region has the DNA TGCGCCAGCAGCTTGGGGGGACCGGGAGGAGAGACCCAGTACTTC.

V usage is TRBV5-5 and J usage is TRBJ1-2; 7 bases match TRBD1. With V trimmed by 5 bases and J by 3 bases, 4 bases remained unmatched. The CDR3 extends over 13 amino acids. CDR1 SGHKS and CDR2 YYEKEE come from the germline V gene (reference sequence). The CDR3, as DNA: TGTGCCAGCAGACGGGACAGTTACTATGGCTACACCTTC. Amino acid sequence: CASRRDSYYGYTF. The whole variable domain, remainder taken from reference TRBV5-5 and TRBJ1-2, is DAGVTQSPTHLIKTRGQQVTLRCSPISGHKSVSWYQQVLGQGPQFIFQYYEKEERGRGNFPDRFSARQFPNYSSELNVNALLLGDSALYLCASRRDSYYGYTFGSGTRLTVV.

In DNA, the CDR3 is TGTGCCTGGAAACGGACAGGGGGCTCCGAGCAGTACTTC. Translated, it gives CAWKRTGGSEQYF. This chain connects TRBV30 to TRBJ2-7, with 11 bases identical to TRBD1. The CDR3 has 13 amino acids. Germline CDR1 is GTSNPN and CDR2 is SVGIG (reference sequence). Germline trimming cut 4 bases from V and 6 bases from J; bases unmatched to any gene: 5.

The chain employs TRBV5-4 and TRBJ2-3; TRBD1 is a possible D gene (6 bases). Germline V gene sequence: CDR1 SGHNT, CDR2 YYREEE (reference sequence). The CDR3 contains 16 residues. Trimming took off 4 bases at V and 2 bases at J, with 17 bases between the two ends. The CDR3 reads CASSKRQDTLTDTQYF. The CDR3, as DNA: TGTGCCAGCAGCAAACGACAGGACACACTCACAGATACGCAGTATTTT.

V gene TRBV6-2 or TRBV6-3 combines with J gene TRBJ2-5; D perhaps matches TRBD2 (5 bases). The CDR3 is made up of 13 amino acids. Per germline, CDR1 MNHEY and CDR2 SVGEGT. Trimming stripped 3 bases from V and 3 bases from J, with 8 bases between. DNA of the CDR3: TGTGCCAGCAGTTATTCCGGGAAAGAGACCCAGTACTTC. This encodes CASSYSGKETQYF.

The CDR3: CASSQDPKGGGGEQFF. The CDR3 DNA is TGTGCCAGCAGCCAAGATCCCAAGGGGGGGGGCGGTGAGCAGTTCTTC. The gene calls are TRBV4-2 and TRBJ2-1, with a weak D call TRBD2 (7 bases). CDR1 and CDR2 from the germline V gene are LGHNA and YNFKEQ. CDR3 length equals 16 residues. Trimming shortened V by 0 bases and J by 9 bases, and 18 bases separated the two germline ends.

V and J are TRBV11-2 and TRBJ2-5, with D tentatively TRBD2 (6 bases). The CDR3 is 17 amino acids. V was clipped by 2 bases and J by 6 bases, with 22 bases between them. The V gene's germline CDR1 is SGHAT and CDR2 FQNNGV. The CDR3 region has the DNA TGTGCCAGCAGCTTATTCGTTATCGGTATTGGAGGGCAGACCCAGTACTTC. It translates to CASSLFVIGIGGQTQYF.

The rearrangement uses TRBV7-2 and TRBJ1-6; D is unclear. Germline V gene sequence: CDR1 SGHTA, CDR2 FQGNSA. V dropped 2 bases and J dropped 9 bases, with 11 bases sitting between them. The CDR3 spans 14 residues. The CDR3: CASSLISTTSPLHF. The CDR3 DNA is TGTGCCAGCAGCTTAATATCGACAACTTCACCCCTCCACTTT. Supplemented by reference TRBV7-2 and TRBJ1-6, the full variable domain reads GAGVSQSPSNKVTEKGKDVELRCDPISGHTALYWYRQSLGQGLEFLIYFQGNSAPDKSGLPSDRFSAERTGGSVSTLTIQRTQQEDSAVYLCASSLISTTSPLHFGNGTRLTVT.

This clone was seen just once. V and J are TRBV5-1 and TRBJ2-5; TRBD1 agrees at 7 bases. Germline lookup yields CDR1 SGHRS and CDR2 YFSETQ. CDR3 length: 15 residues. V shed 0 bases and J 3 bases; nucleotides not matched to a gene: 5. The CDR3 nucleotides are TGCGCCAGCAGCTTGGATACCGGGACAGAAGAGACCCAGTACTTC. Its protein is CASSLDTGTEETQYF.

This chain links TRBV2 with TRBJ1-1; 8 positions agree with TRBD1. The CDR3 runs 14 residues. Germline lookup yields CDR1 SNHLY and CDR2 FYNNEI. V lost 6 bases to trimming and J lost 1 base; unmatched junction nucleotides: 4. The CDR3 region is CASRPGQENTEAFF. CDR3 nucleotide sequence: TGTGCCAGCAGGCCGGGACAGGAGAACACTGAAGCTTTCTTT.

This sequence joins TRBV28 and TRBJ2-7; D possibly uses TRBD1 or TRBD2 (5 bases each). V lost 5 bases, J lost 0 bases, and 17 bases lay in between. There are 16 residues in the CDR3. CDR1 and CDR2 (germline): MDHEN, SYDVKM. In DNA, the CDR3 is TGTGCCAGCAGTCCATCCTCGGGACGGAACTCCTACGAGCAGTACTTC. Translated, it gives CASSPSSGRNSYEQYF.

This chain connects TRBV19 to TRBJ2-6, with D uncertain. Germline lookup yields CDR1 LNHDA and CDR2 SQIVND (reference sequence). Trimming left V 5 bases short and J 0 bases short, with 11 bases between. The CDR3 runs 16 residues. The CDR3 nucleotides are TGTGCCAGTAGTCCCCCGGAATACTCTGGGGCCAACGTCCTGACTTTC. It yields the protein CASSPPEYSGANVLTF.

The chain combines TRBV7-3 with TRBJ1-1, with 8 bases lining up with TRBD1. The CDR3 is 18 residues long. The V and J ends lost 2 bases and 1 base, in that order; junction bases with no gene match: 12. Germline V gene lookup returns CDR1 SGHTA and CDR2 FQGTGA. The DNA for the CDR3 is TGTGCCAGCAGCTTAGAGCCACAGGGGGGTCTAAGGAACACTGAAGCTTTCTTT. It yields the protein CASSLEPQGGLRNTEAFF.

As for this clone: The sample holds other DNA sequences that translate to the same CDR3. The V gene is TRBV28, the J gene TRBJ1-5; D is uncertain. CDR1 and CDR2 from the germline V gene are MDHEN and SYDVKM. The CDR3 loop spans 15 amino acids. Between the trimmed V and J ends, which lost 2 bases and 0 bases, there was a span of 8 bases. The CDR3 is CASSLTGNSNQPQHF. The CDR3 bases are TGTGCCAGCAGTTTAACGGGCAATAGCAATCAGCCCCAGCATTTT. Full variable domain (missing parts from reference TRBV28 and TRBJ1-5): DVKVTQSSRYLVKRTGEKVFLECVQDMDHENMFWYRQDPGLGLRLIYFSYDVKMKEKGDIPEGYSVSREKKERFSLILESASTNQTSMYLCASSLTGNSNQPQHFGDGTRLSIL.

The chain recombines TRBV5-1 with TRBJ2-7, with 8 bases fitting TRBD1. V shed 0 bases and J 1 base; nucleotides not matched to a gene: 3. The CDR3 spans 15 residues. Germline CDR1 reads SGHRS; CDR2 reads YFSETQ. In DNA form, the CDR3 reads TGCGCCAGCAGCTTGGAAGGACAGGGATCCTACGAGCAGTACTTC. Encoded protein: CASSLEGQGSYEQYF.